This passage covers 5 T cell receptor beta chains from one sample sequenced in a study of CD8 T cells in ankylosing spondylitis. One entry per CDR3 protein results from TCRdb running MiXCR on the 5' RACE reads. The sample includes about 340,000 distinct CDR3 sequences, 6.5% to 10% seen only once; the top ten take approximately 15%. Study results and limitations: There was a TCR beta motif, made of several highly homologous variants, that appeared characteristic of ankylosing spondylitis blood.

No antigens are known for them. Sequences were obtained from blood, either unsorted or a sorted T cell fraction (not recorded which). All receptors come from a male donor with ankylosing spondylitis.

The chain uses TRBV5-1 and TRBJ1-1, with TRBD1 identical over 7 bases. The germline gives CDR1 SGHRS, CDR2 YFSETQ. Trimming cost V 4 bases and J 2 bases; bases outside gene matches: 5. CDR3 length equals 14 residues. The CDR3 reads CASSPDRTNTEAFF. The CDR3 DNA is TGCGCCAGCAGCCCGGACAGGACAAACACTGAAGCTTTCTTT.

The table lists this clonotype with a few counts. The J gene is TRBJ1-2, the V gene TRBV20-1, with TRBD1 as a possible D gene (5 bases). This CDR3 is built from 14 residues. In germline, CDR1 is DFQATT, CDR2 SNEGSKA (reference sequence). The V and J ends lost 4 bases and 4 bases respectively, with 16 bases between them. The CDR3: CSATGTATFYGYTF. The CDR3 region has the DNA TGCAGTGCTACCGGGACGGCGACTTTCTATGGCTACACCTTC.

This clonotype was detected only a few times. V is TRBV6-6 and J is TRBJ2-1; D unclear. The CDR3 sequence is 13 residues long. Germline assignment: CDR1 MNHNY and CDR2 SVGAGI (reference sequence). V was trimmed by 2 bases and J by 10 bases, leaving 12 bases between them. Here the CDR3 reads CASSYPRTYEQFF. CDR3 coding DNA: TGTGCCAGCAGTTACCCCAGGACCTACGAGCAGTTCTTC.

A few counts support this clonotype. The rearrangement joins TRBV4-1 to TRBJ1-1, with D perhaps TRBD1 (6 bases). Germline V gene sequence: CDR1 MGHRA, CDR2 YSYEKL. V gave up 0 bases and J gave up 4 bases, with 24 bases separating them. CDR3 size: 19 residues. The CDR3 region is CASSQDTGGMTGGITEAFF. The CDR3 DNA reads as TGCGCCAGCAGCCAAGATACAGGTGGGATGACAGGCGGTATCACTGAAGCTTTCTTT.

This clonotype was detected many times. The genes are TRBV5-1 and TRBJ2-1; a weak D match, TRBD2 (6 bases). The ends were cut back, 2 bases at V and 3 bases at J, with 9 bases in the middle. This CDR3 spans 14 amino acids. The germline V gene encodes CDR1 SGHRS and CDR2 YFSETQ. CDR3 nucleotide sequence: TGCGCCAGCAGCTTTGGCGGGATCTACAATGAGCAGTTCTTC. This translates into CASSFGGIYNEQFF.